The 15 T cell receptor beta chains in this list originate from one sample, sequenced in a study of blood T cell repertoires in COVID-19. The assay was immunoSEQ multiplex PCR, and TCRdb's table has in-frame clones only and misses some. The sample includes about 300,000 clones, around 85% of them seen just once. The sample was PBMCs or T cells enriched from blood (not recorded which). The origin of the receptors is a woman aged 45-65 years who had recovered from COVID-19.

This chain uses TRBV2 with TRBJ1-2; possibly TRBD1 for D (6 bases). Trimming took 9 bases from V and 2 from J, leaving 13 bases between them. The CDR3 length is 13 residues. CDR1 is SNHLY and CDR2 is FYNNEI in the germline V gene. This CDR3 reads CASAPDRNYGYTF. CDR3 in DNA: TGTGCCAGTGCACCGGACAGAAACTATGGCTACACCTTC.

This clone was found a few times. The chain joins TRBV30 to TRBJ2-7, with 8 bases that match TRBD1. Germline CDR1 reads GTSNPN; CDR2 reads SVGIG (reference sequence). J lost 5 bases, V lost 2 bases, and 5 bases had no gene match. The CDR3 has 13 amino acids. The CDR3 region has the DNA TGTGCCTGGAGTCTCGGACAGGGCCACGAGCAGTACTTC. Translating gives CAWSLGQGHEQYF.

The chain has TRBV19 and TRBJ1-4, with D possibly TRBD1 on 5 matching bases. V was cut by 6 bases and J by 4 bases, with 18 bases left in between. CDR1 LNHDA and CDR2 SQIVND come from the germline V gene (reference sequence). This CDR3 is 16 amino acids long. CDR3 loop: CASSLDTTGRNEKLFF. CDR3 sequence (DNA): TGTGCCAGTAGCCTGGACACGACCGGGCGTAATGAAAAACTGTTTTTT.

V usage is TRBV19 and J usage is TRBJ1-1; D possibly corresponds to TRBD1 (5 bases). CDR3 length: 15 amino acids. V shed 4 bases and J shed 0 bases, with 12 bases lying between them. Germline CDR1 LNHDA, CDR2 SQIVND (reference sequence). The CDR3 nucleotides are TGTGCCAGTAGTAATCGACAGAAAATGAACACTGAAGCTTTCTTT. Its protein product is CASSNRQKMNTEAFF.

The chain uses TRBV30 and TRBJ1-2; D unclear. V lost 2 bases and J lost 6, with 13 bases in between. CDR1 is GTSNPN and CDR2 is SVGIG in the germline V gene (reference sequence). This CDR3 is built from 13 residues. CDR3 nucleotide sequence: TGTGCCTGGAGTTCCGGGGAGGCAGATGGCTACACCTTC. This encodes CAWSSGEADGYTF.

In its sample, this clone was seen a few times. J is TRBJ1-1 and V is TRBV7-9; TRBD1 matches 7 bases. Per the germline V gene, CDR1 is SEHNR and CDR2 is FQNEAQ (reference sequence). Trimming at V came to 5 bases and at J to 7 bases, leaving 4 bases not matched to a gene. The CDR3 is 12 amino acids. The chain's CDR3 is CASSLDRSEAFF. The DNA of the CDR3 is TGTGCCAGCAGCCTGGACAGGAGTGAAGCTTTCTTT.

The chain couples TRBV7-8 to TRBJ2-3; TRBD1 matches 7 bases. The germline CDR1 and CDR2 sequences are SGHVS and FQNEAQ. This CDR3 is 16 amino acids long. After removal of 3 bases from V and 2 bases from J, the junction contained 8 bases not matched to a gene. CDR3 sequence: CASSFGTAEITDTQYF. CDR3 DNA sequence: TGTGCCAGCAGCTTTGGGACAGCTGAAATCACAGATACGCAGTATTTT.

The gene calls are TRBV4-1 and TRBJ2-7; D uncertain. Trimming removed 1 base at V and 2 bases at J, with 3 bases between. The CDR3 has 12 residues. Germline CDR1 and CDR2: MGHRA and YSYEKL. The CDR3 sequence is CASSQGPYEQYF. CDR3 sequence (DNA): TGCGCCAGCAGCCAAGGGCCCTACGAGCAGTACTTC.

The CDR3 sequence: CASSPGTRTGEQYF. CDR3 DNA sequence: TGTGCCAGCAGCCCGGGGACTAGAACAGGCGAGCAGTACTTC. The rearrangement uses TRBV5-4 and TRBJ2-7; 8 nucleotides align to TRBD2. The length of the CDR3 is 14 residues. V lost 4 bases and J lost 6; bases outside the gene matches: 9. The germline V gene encodes CDR1 SGHNT and CDR2 YYREEE (reference sequence).

CDR3 sequence (DNA): TGCGCCAGCAGCGCCGGGACAGGGACATCCTATAATTCACCCCTCCACTTT. Its translation: CASSAGTGTSYNSPLHF. The genes are TRBV5-1 and TRBJ1-6, with TRBD1 matching over 9 bases. The CDR3 sequence is 17 residues long. Germline CDR1 SGHRS, CDR2 YFSETQ. Trimming removed 4 bases from V and 1 base from J; junction bases left unmatched: 6.

The rearrangement joins TRBV29-1 to TRBJ1-2; TRBD1 matches 8 bases. The CDR3 has 12 amino acids. V shed 1 base, J shed 8 bases, and the junction held 3 bases outside the gene matches. CDR1 and CDR2 (germline): SQVTM, ANQGSEA. CDR3 DNA: TGCAGCGTTGAAGGGACAGGGTGGGGCTACACCTTC. Its protein product is CSVEGTGWGYTF.

J is TRBJ1-6 and V is TRBV3-1 (or the pseudogene TRBV3-2); 7 bases align to TRBD1. The CDR3 length is 14 residues. With 3 bases clipped from V and 9 bases from J, the junction kept 5 bases outside the gene matches. CDR1 and CDR2 from the germline V gene are LGHDT and YNNKEL (reference sequence). CDR3 bases: TGTGCCAGCAGCCAGACAGGGATCTCTTCACCCCTCCACTTT. Protein product: CASSQTGISSPLHF.

The rearrangement joins TRBV11-3 to TRBJ2-3; the D gene is possibly TRBD2 (7 bases). Germline V CDR1 and CDR2: SGHNT, YENEEA. The V end lost 5 bases, the J end lost 2 bases, and 11 bases lay between the germline ends. The CDR3 has 14 amino acids. This CDR3 reads CASSPGGPTDTQYF. CDR3 nucleotides: TGTGCCAGCAGCCCGGGGGGCCCCACAGATACGCAGTATTTT.

Note on this clone: Within the sample, other DNA sequences also encode this same CDR3. The rearrangement links TRBV5-1 to TRBJ2-3, with D unclear. CDR1 is SGHRS, CDR2 YFSETQ, per germline. The CDR3 runs 12 residues. V dropped 4 bases and J dropped 2 bases, with 5 bases sitting between them. The CDR3, as DNA: TGCGCCAGCAGCCCTAACACAGATACGCAGTATTTT. Translated, it gives CASSPNTDTQYF.

The genes are TRBV11-2 and TRBJ2-7, with TRBD2 identical over 14 bases. The CDR3 runs to 16 residues. From germline, CDR1 is SGHAT and CDR2 FQNNGV. The ends lost 5 bases at V and 2 bases at J; junction bases unmatched: 5. The chain's CDR3 is CASSVGTSGSPYEQYF. CDR3 DNA: TGTGCCAGCAGCGTCGGGACTAGCGGGAGCCCCTACGAGCAGTACTTC.